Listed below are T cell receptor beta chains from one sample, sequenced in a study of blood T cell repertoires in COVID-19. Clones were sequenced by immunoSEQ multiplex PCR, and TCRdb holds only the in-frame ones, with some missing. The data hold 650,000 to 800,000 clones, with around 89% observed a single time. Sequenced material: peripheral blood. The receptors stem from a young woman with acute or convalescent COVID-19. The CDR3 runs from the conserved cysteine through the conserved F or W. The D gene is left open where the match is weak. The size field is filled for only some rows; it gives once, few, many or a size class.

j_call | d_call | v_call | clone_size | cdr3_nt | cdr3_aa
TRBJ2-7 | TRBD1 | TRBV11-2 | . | TGTGCCAGCAGCCCTTTCCTCCGGGACAGGGTGTGGGAGCAGTACTTC | CASSPFLRDRVWEQYF
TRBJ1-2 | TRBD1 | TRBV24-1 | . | TGTGCCACCAGTGATCCCCGGACAGGGGTTGGCTACACCTTC | CATSDPRTGVGYTF
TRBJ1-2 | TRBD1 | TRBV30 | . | TGTGCCTGGAGCGCGACAGGGATCTATGGCTACACCTTC | CAWSATGIYGYTF
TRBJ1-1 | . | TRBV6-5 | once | TGTGCCAGCAGTCCACCCGACGTTAGACAGTTTGAAGCTTTCTTT | CASSPPDVRQFEAFF
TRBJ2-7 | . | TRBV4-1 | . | TGCGCCAGCAGCCCAGGACAGCGAAGCTCCTACGAGCAGTACTTC | CASSPGQRSSYEQYF
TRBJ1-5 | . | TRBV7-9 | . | TGTGCCAGCAGCTCAAGGGGGTTAGATCAGCCCCAGCATTTT | CASSSRGLDQPQHF
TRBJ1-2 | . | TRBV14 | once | TGTGCCAGCAGCCTAGACCTGAGCTATGGCTACACCTTC | CASSLDLSYGYTF
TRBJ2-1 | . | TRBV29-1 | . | TGCAGCGTTGAAGACATCGGGGGGCCAAACAATGAGCAGTTCTTC | CSVEDIGGPNNEQFF
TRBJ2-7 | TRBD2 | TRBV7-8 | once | TGTGCCAGCAGCTCTGGACTAGCGGGGGGACTGGCCTACGAGCAGTACTTC | CASSSGLAGGLAYEQYF
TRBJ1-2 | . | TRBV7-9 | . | TGTGCCAGCAGCTTATCCAGGGTACTTCGAAAGGATGGCTACACCTTC | CASSLSRVLRKDGYTF
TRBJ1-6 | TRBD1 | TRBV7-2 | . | TGTGCCAGCAGCCTAGGACAGGGGACAAAGCTCCACTTT | CASSLGQGTKLHF
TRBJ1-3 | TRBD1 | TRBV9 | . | TGTGCCAGCAGCCCGGAAACAGGGGTAGGAAACACCATATATTTT | CASSPETGVGNTIYF
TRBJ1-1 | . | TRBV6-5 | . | TGTGCCAGCAGTCATACAGGGCAGAACACTGAAGCTTTCTTT | CASSHTGQNTEAFF
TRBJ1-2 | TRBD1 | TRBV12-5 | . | TGTGCTAGTGGCCGAAAGGTAGGGGGCATTAATCATGGCTACACCTTC | CASGRKVGGINHGYTF
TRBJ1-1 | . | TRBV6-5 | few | TGTGCCAGCACTCCGTCCGAGGGGGGGACTGAAGCTTTCTTT | CASTPSEGGTEAFF
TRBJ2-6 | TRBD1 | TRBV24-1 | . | TGTGCCACCAGTGCAGGGGGACAGGGATTATCTGGGGCCAACGTCCTGACTTTC | CATSAGGQGLSGANVLTF
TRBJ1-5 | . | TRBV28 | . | TGTGCCAGCAGTTACGTGGGGGCACATCAGCCCCAGCATTTT | CASSYVGAHQPQHF
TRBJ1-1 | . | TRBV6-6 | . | TGTGCCAGCAGTACCCCCCGGGAGGGAGTGAACACTGAAGCTTTCTTT | CASSTPREGVNTEAFF
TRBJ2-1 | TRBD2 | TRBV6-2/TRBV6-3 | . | TGTGCCAGCAGTTACCGCATCGGGACTAGCGGGGAGCAGTTCTTC | CASSYRIGTSGEQFF
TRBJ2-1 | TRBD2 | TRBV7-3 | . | TGTGCCAGCAGCTGGGCGGGGGTGGATGAGCAGTTCTTC | CASSWAGVDEQFF
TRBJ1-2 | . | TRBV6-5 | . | TGTGCCAGCACTTATGACAATGCCCATGGCTACACCTTC | CASTYDNAHGYTF
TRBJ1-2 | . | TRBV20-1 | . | TGCAGTGCTAAGACAGGCTATGGCTACACCTTC | CSAKTGYGYTF
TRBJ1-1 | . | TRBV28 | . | TGTGCCAGCAGGCCCCCGACGGGGTTGCTCGACACTGAAGCTTTCTTT | CASRPPTGLLDTEAFF
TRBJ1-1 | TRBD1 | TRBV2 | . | TGTGCCAGCTCCTACCGGGACAGAAAAGGAAGGACTGAAGCTTTCTTT | CASSYRDRKGRTEAFF
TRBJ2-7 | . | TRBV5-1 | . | TGCGCCAGCAGCTTTAGTCCACCTACCGGGACAAACGAAAACGAGCAGTACTTC | CASSFSPPTGTNENEQYF
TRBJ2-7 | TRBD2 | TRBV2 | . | TGTGCCAGCAAATCGAATCGGGGGGGTTACGAGCAGTACTTC | CASKSNRGGYEQYF
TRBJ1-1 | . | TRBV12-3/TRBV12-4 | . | TGTGCCAGCAGTTTAAAATCCTACACTGAAGCTTTCTTT | CASSLKSYTEAFF
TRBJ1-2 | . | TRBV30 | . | TGTGCCTGGAGTGTATTGGGTATCGGGGGGATTAACTATGGCTACACCTTC | CAWSVLGIGGINYGYTF
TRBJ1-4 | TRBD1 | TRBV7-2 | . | TGTGCCAGCAGCTTAGGACAGGGGGATCATGAAAAACTGTTTTTT | CASSLGQGDHEKLFF
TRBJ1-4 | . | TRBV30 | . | TGTGCCTGGAGCGGGAGGCCAGGGTTTTCCGTAACTAATGAAAAACTGTTTTTT | CAWSGRPGFSVTNEKLFF
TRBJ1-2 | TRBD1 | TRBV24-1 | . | TGTGCCACCAGTGATTCACCCAGGACAGGCCGCTATGGCTACACCTTC | CATSDSPRTGRYGYTF
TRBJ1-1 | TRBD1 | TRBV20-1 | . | TGCAGTGCCAGGACAGGGACTGAAGCTTTCTTT | CSARTGTEAFF
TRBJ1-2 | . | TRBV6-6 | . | TGTGCCAGCAGTTACTCTTCAGAAACCTATGGCTACACCTTC | CASSYSSETYGYTF
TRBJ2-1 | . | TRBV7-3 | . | TGTGCCAGCAGCCCGACTAAGTGGAGTGAGCAGTTCTTC | CASSPTKWSEQFF
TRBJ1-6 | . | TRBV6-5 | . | TGTGCCAGCAGTTACTCCGAAGGGGTAACCCTCCACTTT | CASSYSEGVTLHF
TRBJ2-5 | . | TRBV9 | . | TGTGCCAGCAACGATGGGCCCCTTCGGGAGACCCAGTACTTC | CASNDGPLRETQYF
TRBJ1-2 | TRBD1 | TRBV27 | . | TGTGCCAGCAGTTTTAACACGGCACAGGGGGGAAGCTACACCTTC | CASSFNTAQGGSYTF
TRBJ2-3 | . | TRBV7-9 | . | TGTGCCAGCAGCTTAGGGCCGTCGGATACGCAGTATTTT | CASSLGPSDTQYF
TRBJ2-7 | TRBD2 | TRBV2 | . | TGTGCCAGCAGTGTTTACAGCGGGGCCTACGAGCAGTACTTC | CASSVYSGAYEQYF
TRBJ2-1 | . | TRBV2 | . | TGTGCCAGCAGTGAAGGTTATGGGCTAGCACATGAGCAGTTCTTC | CASSEGYGLAHEQFF
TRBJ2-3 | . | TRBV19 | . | TGTGCCTGGAGGGCCCCTCGCGAACGGGATACGCAGTATTTT | CAWRAPRERDTQYF
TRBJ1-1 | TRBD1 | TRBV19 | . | TGTGCCAGTAGTATACAGGGGGCGGGGGTCACTGAAGCTTTCTTT | CASSIQGAGVTEAFF
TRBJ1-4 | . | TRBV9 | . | TGTGCCAGCAGCTTGAGTGGAGGGTCGGGGGAAAAACTGTTTTTT | CASSLSGGSGEKLFF
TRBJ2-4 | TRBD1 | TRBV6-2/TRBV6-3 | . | TGTGCCAGCAGTTCCAGTAGGACAGGGGGGCTTCAGTACTTC | CASSSSRTGGLQYF
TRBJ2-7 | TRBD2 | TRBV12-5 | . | TGTGCTAGTGGTTTGCCCCCCTGGACTAGCATCTACGAGCAGTACTTC | CASGLPPWTSIYEQYF
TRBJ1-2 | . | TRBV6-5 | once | TGTGCCAGCAGTTACTCCCTAGGGGGGGCAGACTATGGCTACACCTTC | CASSYSLGGADYGYTF
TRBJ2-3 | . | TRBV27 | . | TGTGCCAGCAGTCCCTTCACAGATACGCAGTATTTT | CASSPFTDTQYF
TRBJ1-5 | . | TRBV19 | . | TGTGCCAGTAGTATAGATCCAGAACAGGGAAGGAATAGCAATCAGCCCCAGCATTTT | CASSIDPEQGRNSNQPQHF
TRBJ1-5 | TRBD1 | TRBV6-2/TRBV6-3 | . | TGTGCCAGCAGTTCCGGGACAGGGAGCACTCAGCCCCAGCATTTT | CASSSGTGSTQPQHF
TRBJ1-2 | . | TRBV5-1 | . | TGCGCCAGCAGCCCCTACCCATCAGGGATGGATGGCTACACCTTC | CASSPYPSGMDGYTF
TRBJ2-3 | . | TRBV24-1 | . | TGTGCCACCAGTGATTTTAAACGGGATACGCAGTATTTT | CATSDFKRDTQYF
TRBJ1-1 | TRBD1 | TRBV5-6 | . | TGTGCCAGCAGCCCAGGGACAGGGTTCATTGTGAACACTGAAGCTTTCTTT | CASSPGTGFIVNTEAFF
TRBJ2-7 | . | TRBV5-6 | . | TGTGCCAGCAGCCAGCCGTTAGGGGCCAGATCCTACGAGCAGTACTTC | CASSQPLGARSYEQYF
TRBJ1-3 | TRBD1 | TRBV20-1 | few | TGCAGTGCTAGTAAGGGGGCGGCTGGAAACACCATATATTTT | CSASKGAAGNTIYF